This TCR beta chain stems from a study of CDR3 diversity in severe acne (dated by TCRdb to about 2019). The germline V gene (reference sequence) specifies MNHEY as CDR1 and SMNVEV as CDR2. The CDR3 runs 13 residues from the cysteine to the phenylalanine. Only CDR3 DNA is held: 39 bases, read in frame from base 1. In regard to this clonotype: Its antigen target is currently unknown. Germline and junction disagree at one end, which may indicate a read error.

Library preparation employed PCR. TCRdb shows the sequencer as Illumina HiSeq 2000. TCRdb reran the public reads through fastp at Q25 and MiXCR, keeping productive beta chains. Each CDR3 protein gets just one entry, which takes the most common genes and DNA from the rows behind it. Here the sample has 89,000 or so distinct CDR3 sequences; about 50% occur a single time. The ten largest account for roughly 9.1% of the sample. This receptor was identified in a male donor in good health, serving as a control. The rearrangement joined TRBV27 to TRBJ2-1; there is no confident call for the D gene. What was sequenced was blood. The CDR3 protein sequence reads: CASSIGPYSEQFF. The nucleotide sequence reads TGTGCCAGCAGTATCGGGCCGTACAGTGAGCAGTTCTTC.